This T cell receptor beta chain was recovered during a study of blood T cell repertoires in COVID-19. CDR1 and CDR2 from the germline V gene are SGHDT and YYEEEE. V lost 4 bases to trimming and J lost 0 bases, with 7 bases between them. The CDR3 extends over 13 amino acids. TCRdb's copy holds only in-frame clones and misses some; the assay was immunoSEQ multiplex PCR. Of some 130,000 clones in the sample, around 80% are singletons; the top ten hold under 2.5%. The sample consisted of peripheral blood. This receptor was obtained from a man aged 65-85 years with acute or convalescent COVID-19. This chain links TRBV5-6 with TRBJ1-1; weak D call: TRBD1 (5 bases). Here the CDR3 DNA reads TGTGCCAGCAGCCCAGGGATGAACACTGAAGCTTTCTTT. It is translated as CASSPGMNTEAFF.